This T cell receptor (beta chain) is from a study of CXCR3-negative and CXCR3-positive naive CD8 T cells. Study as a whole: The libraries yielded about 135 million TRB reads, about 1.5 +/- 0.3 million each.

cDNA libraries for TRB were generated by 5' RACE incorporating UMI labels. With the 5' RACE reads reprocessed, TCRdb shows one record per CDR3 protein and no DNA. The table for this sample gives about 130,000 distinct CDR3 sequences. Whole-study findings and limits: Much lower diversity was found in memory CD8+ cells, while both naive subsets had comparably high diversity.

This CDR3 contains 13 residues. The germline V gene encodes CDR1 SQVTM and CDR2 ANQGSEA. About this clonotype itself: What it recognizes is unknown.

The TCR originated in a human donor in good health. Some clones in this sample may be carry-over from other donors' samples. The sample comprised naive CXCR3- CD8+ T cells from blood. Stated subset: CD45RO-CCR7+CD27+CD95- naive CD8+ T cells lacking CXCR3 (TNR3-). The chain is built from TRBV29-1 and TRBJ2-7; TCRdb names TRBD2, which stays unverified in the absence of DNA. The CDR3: CSVGRERHYEQYF.